Below, one TCR beta chain is given with its context. The antigen remains undetermined. This sample was included in a study of shared clonotypes between healthy human individuals. Study-level background: A couple of women and a few men aged 18 to 49 made up the donors. Study-wide results and limits: Generation probability values for non-shared clonotypes were lower than those for clonotypes shared by all four donors.

Deep-level running was used for the assay. Some clones are missing from TCRdb's copy, which holds only in-frame ones; the method was immunoSEQ multiplex PCR. The sample shows 2 million to 2.5 million clones, about nine tenths of them seen only once. Every donor was a Caucasian adult from Nashville, Tennessee. CDR1 SGHNT and CDR2 YYREEE come from the germline V gene (reference sequence). The CDR3 spans 17 residues. V was clipped by 0 bases and J by 5 bases; unmatched bases: 7. This sequence was found in a man between 18 and 35 years old in good health. Some clones in this sample may be carry-over from other donors' samples. The genes are TRBV5-4 and TRBJ2-2, with 10 bases aligning to TRBD1. Material: naive CD4+ T cells from PBMCs. Subset: CD45RA+ positively selected. CDR3 DNA sequence: TGTGCCAGCAGCTTGGCCCGACAGGGGGCTGTGACCGGGGAGCTGTTTTTT. It codes for CASSLARQGAVTGELFF.